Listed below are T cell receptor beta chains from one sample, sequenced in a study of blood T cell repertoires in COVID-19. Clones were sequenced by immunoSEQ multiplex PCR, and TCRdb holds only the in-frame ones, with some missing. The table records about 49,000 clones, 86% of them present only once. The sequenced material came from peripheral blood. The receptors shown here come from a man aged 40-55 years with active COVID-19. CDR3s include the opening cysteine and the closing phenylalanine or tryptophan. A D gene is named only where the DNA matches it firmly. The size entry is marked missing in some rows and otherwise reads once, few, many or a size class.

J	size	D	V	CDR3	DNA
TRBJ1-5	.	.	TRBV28	CASSFNRANQPQHF	TGTGCCAGCAGTTTTAACAGGGCCAATCAGCCCCAGCATTTT
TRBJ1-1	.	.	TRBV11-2	CASSLLTGQNTEAFF	TGTGCCAGCAGCCTACTAACAGGGCAGAACACTGAAGCTTTCTTT
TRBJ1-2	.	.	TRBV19	CASSIEYRVRGYTF	TGTGCCAGTAGTATAGAGTACCGGGTTCGTGGCTACACCTTC
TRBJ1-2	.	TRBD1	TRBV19	CASSIQDREYYGYTF	TGTGCCAGTAGTATACAGGACAGGGAATACTATGGCTACACCTTC
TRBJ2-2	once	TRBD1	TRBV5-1	CASRYWGQRNTGELFF	TGCGCCAGCAGGTATTGGGGACAGCGAAACACCGGGGAGCTGTTTTTT
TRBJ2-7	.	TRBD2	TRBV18	CASSELSGRMNEQYF	TGTGCCAGCTCAGAACTTAGCGGGAGGATGAACGAGCAGTACTTC
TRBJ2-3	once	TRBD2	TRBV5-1	CASSLVSPGAGGSDTQYF	TGCGCCAGCAGCTTGGTGTCTCCCGGGGCGGGAGGATCAGATACGCAGTATTTT
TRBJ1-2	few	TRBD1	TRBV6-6	CASSGPGDRSAGYTF	TGTGCCAGCAGTGGACCCGGGGACAGAAGTGCTGGCTACACCTTC
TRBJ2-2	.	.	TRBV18	CASSRGQNTGELFF	TGTGCCAGCTCACGCGGACAGAACACCGGGGAGCTGTTTTTT
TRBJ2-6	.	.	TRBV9	CASSVPSDYRGSGANVLTF	TGTGCCAGCAGCGTTCCCTCTGACTACCGCGGCTCTGGGGCCAACGTCCTGACTTTC
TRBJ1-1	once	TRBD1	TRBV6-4	CASSPGQGTLEAFF	TGTGCCAGCAGCCCGGGACAGGGAACACTTGAAGCTTTCTTT
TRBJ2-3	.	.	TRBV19	CASSFGATPSTDTQYF	TGTGCCAGTAGTTTTGGGGCGACACCTAGCACAGATACGCAGTATTTT
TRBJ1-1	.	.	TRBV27	CASSRGGTEAFF	TGTGCCAGCAGTCGTGGGGGGACTGAAGCTTTCTTT
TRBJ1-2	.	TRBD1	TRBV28	CASRTVQWTGGFILGGYTF	TGTGCCAGCAGAACCGTTCAATGGACAGGCGGTTTTATACTCGGAGGCTACACCTTC
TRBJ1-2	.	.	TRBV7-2	CASSSRGRGYGYTF	TGTGCCAGCAGCTCCAGGGGAAGAGGGTATGGCTACACCTTC
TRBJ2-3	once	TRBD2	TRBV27	CASSAMRREYRTDTQYF	TGTGCCAGCAGTGCCATGCGGCGGGAGTACCGCACAGATACGCAGTATTTT
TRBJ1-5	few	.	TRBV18	CASSPWTSSNQPQHF	TGTGCCAGCTCACCCTGGACAAGCAGCAATCAGCCCCAGCATTTT
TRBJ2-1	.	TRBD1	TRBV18	CASSPGQVSSYNEQFF	TGTGCCAGCTCACCGGGACAGGTGAGCTCCTACAATGAGCAGTTCTTC
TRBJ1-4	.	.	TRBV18	CASSPREGGSEKLFF	TGTGCCAGCTCACCCCGAGAGGGCGGGAGTGAAAAACTGTTTTTT
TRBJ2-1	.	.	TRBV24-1	CATSDLRRSNEQFF	TGTGCCACCAGTGATTTGCGTAGGAGCAATGAGCAGTTCTTC
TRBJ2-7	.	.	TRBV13	CASSLVGSRSEQYF	TGTGCCAGCAGCTTGGTCGGGAGTCGGAGCGAGCAGTACTTC
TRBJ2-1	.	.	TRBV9	CASSVDSGSSYNEQFF	TGTGCCAGCAGCGTAGATAGCGGAAGCTCCTACAATGAGCAGTTCTTC
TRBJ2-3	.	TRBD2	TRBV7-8	CASSLGTSGSTDTQYF	TGTGCCAGCAGCCTCGGGACTAGCGGGAGCACAGATACGCAGTATTTT
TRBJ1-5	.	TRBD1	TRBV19	CASSTTGTGYQPQHF	TGTGCCAGTAGTACTACCGGGACAGGGTATCAGCCCCAGCATTTT
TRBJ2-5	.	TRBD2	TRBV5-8	CASSPSGRRETQYF	TGTGCCAGCAGTCCTAGCGGGAGGAGGGAGACCCAGTACTTC
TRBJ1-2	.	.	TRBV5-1	CASTGSRGDGYTF	TGCGCCAGCACTGGATCCAGGGGCGATGGCTACACCTTC
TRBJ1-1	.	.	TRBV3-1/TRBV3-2	CASSQGGRFEAFF	TGTGCCAGCAGCCAAGGAGGGAGATTTGAAGCTTTCTTT
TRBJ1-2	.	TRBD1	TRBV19	CASSTPPGRGGGYTF	TGTGCCAGTAGTACCCCCCCCGGGAGAGGGGGCGGCTACACCTTC
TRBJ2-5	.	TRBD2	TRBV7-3	CASSLGAGAVGETQYF	TGTGCCAGCAGCTTAGGAGCGGGAGCGGTGGGAGAGACCCAGTACTTC
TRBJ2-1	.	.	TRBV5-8	CASSLSWGDNEQFF	TGTGCCAGCAGCTTGTCCTGGGGGGACAATGAGCAGTTCTTC
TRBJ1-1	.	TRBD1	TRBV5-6	CASSLLGTGGSEAFF	TGTGCCAGCAGTCTCCTCGGCACAGGGGGCTCTGAAGCTTTCTTT
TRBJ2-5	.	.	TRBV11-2	CASSRDFAPETQYF	TGTGCCAGCAGCCGAGACTTCGCCCCGGAGACCCAGTACTTC
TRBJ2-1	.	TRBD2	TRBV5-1	CASRYTLAGGSGEQFF	TGCGCCAGCAGATACACTCTAGCGGGAGGATCTGGGGAGCAGTTCTTC
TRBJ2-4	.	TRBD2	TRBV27	CASSLLAGGGNIQYF	TGTGCCAGCAGTTTACTAGCGGGAGGGGGAAACATTCAGTACTTC
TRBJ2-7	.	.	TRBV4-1	CASSRVQGYEQYF	TGCGCCAGCAGCCGAGTCCAGGGTTACGAGCAGTACTTC
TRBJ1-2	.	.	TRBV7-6	CASSERGANYGYTF	TGTGCCAGCAGCGAGCGGGGCGCCAACTATGGCTACACCTTC
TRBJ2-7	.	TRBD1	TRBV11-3	CASSLTGSHSGEQYF	TGTGCCAGCAGTTTGACAGGGTCCCACTCTGGTGAGCAGTACTTC
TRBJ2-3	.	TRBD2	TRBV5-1	CASSFLGLAGEGGPDTQYF	TGCGCCAGCAGCTTCTTAGGACTAGCGGGAGAAGGGGGCCCAGATACGCAGTATTTT
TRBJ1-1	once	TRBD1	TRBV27	CASSSRDRMNTEAFF	TGTGCCAGCAGTTCTCGGGACAGGATGAACACTGAAGCTTTCTTT
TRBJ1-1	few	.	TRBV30	CAWIPLPGAGGNTEAFF	TGTGCCTGGATACCTCTCCCCGGAGCGGGGGGGAACACTGAAGCTTTCTTT
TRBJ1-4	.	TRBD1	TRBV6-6	CASSPLRRGSKTNEKLFF	TGTGCCAGCAGTCCCCTTCGCAGGGGGTCAAAGACTAATGAAAAACTGTTTTTT
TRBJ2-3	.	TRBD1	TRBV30	CAWSVGQGVPDTQYF	TGTGCCTGGAGTGTGGGCCAGGGGGTCCCAGATACGCAGTATTTT
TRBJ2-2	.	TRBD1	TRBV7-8	CASSPGTGLDTGELFF	TGTGCCAGCAGCCCAGGGACAGGGCTGGACACCGGGGAGCTGTTTTTT
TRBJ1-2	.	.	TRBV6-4	CASTDTLPGANYGYTF	TGTGCCAGCACCGACACTCTCCCCGGGGCTAACTATGGCTACACCTTC
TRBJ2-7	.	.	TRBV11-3	CASSSWGSYEQYF	TGTGCCAGCAGCTCGTGGGGCAGCTACGAGCAGTACTTC
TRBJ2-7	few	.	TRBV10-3	CAISDTGTALDEQYF	TGTGCCATCAGTGATACAGGGACGGCCCTCGACGAGCAGTACTTC